A selection of T cell receptor beta chains follows, all from one sample in a study of molecular identifiers for immune sequencing clone quantification. MiXCR was run by TCRdb on the PCR reads, yielding one entry per CDR3 protein. The data show around 460,000 distinct CDR3 sequences, with under 30% seen just once and just over 0.75% held by the top ten. Sequenced: naive CD8+ T cells from blood, with Jurkat cell RNA spiked in. These receptors came from a human donor in good health. Some libraries in this study had Jurkat cell RNA spiked in. Both conserved end residues are part of each CDR3. D genes are given only for firm matches. Clone size is shown for a subset of rows, as once, few, many or a class of expanded clone.

size: NA
V: TRBV20-1
D: TRBD2
length: 17
J: TRBJ2-7
DNA: TGCAGTGCCCCCCGCGGGACTAGCGGGGAGGAATTATACGAGCAGTACTTC
CDR3: CSAPRGTSGEELYEQYF

size: few
V: TRBV12-3/TRBV12-4
D: TRBD1
length: 13
J: TRBJ1-1
DNA: TGTGCCAGCAGTTTAGGGGGACAGACTGAAGCTTTCTTT
CDR3: CASSLGGQTEAFF

size: NA
V: TRBV28
D: NA
length: 13
J: TRBJ2-5
DNA: TGTGCCAGCAGTTTAGAGGACAAAGAGACCCAGTACTTC
CDR3: CASSLEDKETQYF

size: few
V: TRBV27
D: TRBD1
length: 14
J: TRBJ1-5
DNA: TGTGCCAGCAGCAAAGGGACAGCCGATCAGCCCCAGCATTTT
CDR3: CASSKGTADQPQHF

size: few
V: TRBV7-9
D: NA
length: 14
J: TRBJ2-5
DNA: TGTGCCAGCAGCTTAGAAGGGAGCAGAGAGACCCAGTACTTC
CDR3: CASSLEGSRETQYF

size: NA
V: TRBV9
D: TRBD1
length: 17
J: TRBJ1-2
DNA: TGTGCCAGCAGCCCAGACCACCGGACAGGGCTTTTTAATGGCTACACCTTC
CDR3: CASSPDHRTGLFNGYTF

size: NA
V: TRBV13
D: TRBD2
length: 16
J: TRBJ2-5
DNA: TGTGCCAGCAGCTTAGGACTAGCGGGAGATCGAGAGACCCAGTACTTC
CDR3: CASSLGLAGDRETQYF

size: few
V: TRBV30
D: TRBD1
length: 15
J: TRBJ2-5
DNA: TGTGCCTGGAGGATAACAGGGGTTTTGCAAGAGACCCAGTACTTC
CDR3: CAWRITGVLQETQYF

size: NA
V: TRBV2
D: TRBD2
length: 17
J: TRBJ2-7
DNA: TGTGCCAGCAGTGATAGGACTAGCGGGCTTACCCCCTACGAGCGGTACTTC
CDR3: CASSDRTSGLTPYERYF

size: NA
V: TRBV27
D: NA
length: 13
J: TRBJ1-1
DNA: TGTGCCAGCAGTTTTAACAGTAGAAGTGAAGCTTTCTTT
CDR3: CASSFNSRSEAFF

size: NA
V: TRBV4-3
D: TRBD2
length: 17
J: TRBJ2-3
DNA: TGCGCCAGCAGCCGAGATCGACTAGCGGGCCTCACAGATACGCAGTATTTT
CDR3: CASSRDRLAGLTDTQYF

size: few
V: TRBV24-1
D: NA
length: 13
J: TRBJ2-1
DNA: TGTGCCACCGGTGCGGGCTCCTACAATGAGCAGTTCTTC
CDR3: CATGAGSYNEQFF

size: NA
V: TRBV7-2
D: NA
length: 15
J: TRBJ1-1
DNA: TGTGCCAGCAGCTTAGCGTATGGGCAGGGGACTGAAGCTTTCTTT
CDR3: CASSLAYGQGTEAFF

size: NA
V: TRBV29-1
D: NA
length: 14
J: TRBJ1-3
DNA: TGCAGCGTTGGAGACACGATCTCTGGAAACACCATATATTTT
CDR3: CSVGDTISGNTIYF

size: few
V: TRBV4-3
D: NA
length: 17
J: TRBJ1-1
DNA: TGCGCCAGCAGCCAAGATGAGGGTATCCAAGGATTCACTGAAGCTTTCTTT
CDR3: CASSQDEGIQGFTEAFF

size: NA
V: TRBV4-1
D: NA
length: 17
J: TRBJ2-1
DNA: TGCGCCAGCAGCCAATTACGCACGGGGGCAGCCTACAATGAGCAGTTCTTC
CDR3: CASSQLRTGAAYNEQFF

size: NA
V: TRBV4-1
D: NA
length: 15
J: TRBJ2-7
DNA: TGCGCCAGCAGCAAAGATCCGACAGCCCCCTACGAGCAGTACTTC
CDR3: CASSKDPTAPYEQYF

size: NA
V: TRBV9
D: TRBD2
length: 15
J: TRBJ2-3
DNA: TGTGCCAGCAGCGTCCCTAGCGGGGAATCCGATACGCAGTATTTT
CDR3: CASSVPSGESDTQYF

size: NA
V: TRBV20-1
D: NA
length: 14
J: TRBJ1-1
DNA: TGCAGTGCTCCACTCGTTCCTCCGAACACTGAAGCTTTCTTT
CDR3: CSAPLVPPNTEAFF

size: NA
V: TRBV27
D: NA
length: 16
J: TRBJ2-1
DNA: TGTGCCAGCAGTTCTTCCTTTGGGTCAAGGGTCTATGAGCAGTTCTTC
CDR3: CASSSSFGSRVYEQFF

size: many
V: TRBV6-2/TRBV6-3
D: NA
length: 13
J: TRBJ1-1
DNA: TGTGCCAGCAGTGCAGGTCGAGTGACTGAAGCTTTCTTT
CDR3: CASSAGRVTEAFF

size: NA
V: TRBV3-2
D: NA
length: 15
J: TRBJ1-1
DNA: TGTGCCAGCAGCCAAGATAGGGGGGGGAAGACTGAAGCTTTCTTT
CDR3: CASSQDRGGKTEAFF

size: NA
V: TRBV20-1
D: TRBD1
length: 15
J: TRBJ1-4
DNA: TGCAGTGCTAGAGATCTCGGACAGGGCGATGAAAAACTGTTATTT
CDR3: CSARDLGQGDEKLLF

size: many
V: TRBV4-3
D: TRBD1
length: 15
J: TRBJ2-3
DNA: TGCGCCAGCAGCCCCGACAGGGATAGCACAGATACGCAGTATTTT
CDR3: CASSPDRDSTDTQYF

size: many
V: TRBV7-2
D: NA
length: 17
J: TRBJ2-3
DNA: TGTGCCAGCAGCCAGTACGGACTCCCGACTTCCACAGATACGCAGTATTTT
CDR3: CASSQYGLPTSTDTQYF

size: few
V: TRBV4-1
D: NA
length: 13
J: TRBJ2-7
DNA: TGCGCCAGCAGCCACCTCATATCGGGGCAGCAGTACTTC
CDR3: CASSHLISGQQYF

size: many
V: TRBV7-9
D: NA
length: 13
J: TRBJ1-4
DNA: TGTGCCAGCACATCAGGGATCTCGGAAAAACTGTTTTTT
CDR3: CASTSGISEKLFF

size: NA
V: TRBV7-9
D: NA
length: 17
J: TRBJ1-4
DNA: TGTGCCAGCAGCCAACAGGGTCTGGAGTTTTCTGGGGAAAAACTGTTTTTT
CDR3: CASSQQGLEFSGEKLFF

size: NA
V: TRBV5-8
D: NA
length: 13
J: TRBJ2-1
DNA: TGTGCCAGCAGCCCTGACAACAACTACGAGCAGTTCTTC
CDR3: CASSPDNNYEQFF

size: many
V: TRBV28
D: NA
length: 13
J: TRBJ1-1
DNA: TGTGCCAGCAGTTTTAGGGCCAGAGGGAAAGCTTTCTTT
CDR3: CASSFRARGKAFF